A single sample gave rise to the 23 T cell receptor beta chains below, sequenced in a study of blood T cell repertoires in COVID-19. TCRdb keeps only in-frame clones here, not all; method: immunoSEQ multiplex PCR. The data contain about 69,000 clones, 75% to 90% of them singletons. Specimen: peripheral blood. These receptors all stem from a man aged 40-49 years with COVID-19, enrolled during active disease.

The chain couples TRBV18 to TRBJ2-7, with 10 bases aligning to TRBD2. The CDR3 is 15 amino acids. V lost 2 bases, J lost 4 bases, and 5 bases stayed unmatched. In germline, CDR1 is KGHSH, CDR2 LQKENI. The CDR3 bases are TGTGCCAGCTCACCAAATAGCGGGGGGCCATACGAGCAGTACTTC. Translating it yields CASSPNSGGPYEQYF. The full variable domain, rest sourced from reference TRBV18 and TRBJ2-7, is NAGVMQNPRHLVRRRGQEARLRCSPMKGHSHVYWYRQLPEEGLKFMVYLQKENIIDESGMPKERFSAEFPKEGPSILRIQQVVRGDSAAYFCASSPNSGGPYEQYFGPGTRLTVT.

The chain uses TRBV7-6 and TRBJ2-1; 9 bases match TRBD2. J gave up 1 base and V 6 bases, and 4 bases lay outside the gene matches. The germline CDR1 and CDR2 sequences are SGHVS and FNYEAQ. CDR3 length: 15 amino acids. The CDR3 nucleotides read TGTGCCAGCAGGCCGCGGGGGGGATCCTACAATGAGCAGTTCTTC. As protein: CASRPRGGSYNEQFF.

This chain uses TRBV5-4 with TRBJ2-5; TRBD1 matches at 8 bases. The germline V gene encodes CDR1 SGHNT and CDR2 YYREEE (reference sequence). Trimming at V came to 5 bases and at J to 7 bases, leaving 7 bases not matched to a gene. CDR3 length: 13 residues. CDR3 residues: CASRQGQEGTQYF. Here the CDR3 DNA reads TGTGCCAGCAGGCAGGGACAGGAGGGGACCCAGTACTTC.

In DNA, the CDR3 is TGTGCCAGCAGCGTATTACCAGGGGATAACTATGGCTACACCTTC. The encoded protein is CASSVLPGDNYGYTF. The chain links TRBV9 to TRBJ1-2; D might be TRBD1 (6 bases). Germline CDR1 and CDR2: SGDLS and YYNGEE. The CDR3 covers 15 residues. Trimming cost V 1 base and J 1 base, with 11 bases left between them.

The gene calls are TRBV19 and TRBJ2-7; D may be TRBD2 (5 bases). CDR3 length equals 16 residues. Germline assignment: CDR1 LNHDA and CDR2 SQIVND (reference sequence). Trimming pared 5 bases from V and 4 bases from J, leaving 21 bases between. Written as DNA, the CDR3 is TGTGCCAGTAGTTTTGACCACCGCTTTTCGGGATACGAGCAGTACTTC. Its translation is CASSFDHRFSGYEQYF.

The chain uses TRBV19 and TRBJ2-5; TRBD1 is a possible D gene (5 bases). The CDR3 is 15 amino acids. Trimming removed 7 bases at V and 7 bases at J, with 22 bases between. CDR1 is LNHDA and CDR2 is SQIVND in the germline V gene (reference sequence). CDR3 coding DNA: TGTGCCAGTACCCCGAATGGTCAGGGTCGGAGGACCCAGTACTTC. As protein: CASTPNGQGRRTQYF.

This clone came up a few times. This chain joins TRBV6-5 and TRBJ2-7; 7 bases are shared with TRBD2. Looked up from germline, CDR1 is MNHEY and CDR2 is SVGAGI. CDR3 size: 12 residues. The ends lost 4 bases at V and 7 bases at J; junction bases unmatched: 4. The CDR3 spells CASSSDGGEQYF. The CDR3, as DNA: TGTGCCAGCAGTTCGGACGGGGGGGAGCAGTACTTC.

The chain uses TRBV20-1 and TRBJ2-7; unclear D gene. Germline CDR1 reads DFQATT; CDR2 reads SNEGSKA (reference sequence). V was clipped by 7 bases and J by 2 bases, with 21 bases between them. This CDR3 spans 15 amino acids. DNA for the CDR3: TGCAGTGTTATTGACCCGATTGCCTCTACCTACGAGCAGTACTTC. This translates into CSVIDPIASTYEQYF.

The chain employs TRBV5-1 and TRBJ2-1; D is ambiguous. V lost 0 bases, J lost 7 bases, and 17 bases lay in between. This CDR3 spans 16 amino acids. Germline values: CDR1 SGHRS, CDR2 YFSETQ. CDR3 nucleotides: TGCGCCAGCAGCTTGGTAAGGAGTAGCTTGCCTAATGAGCAGTTCTTC. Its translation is CASSLVRSSLPNEQFF. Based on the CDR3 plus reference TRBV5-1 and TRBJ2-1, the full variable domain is KAGVTQTPRYLIKTRGQQVTLSCSPISGHRSVSWYQQTPGQGLQFLFEYFSETQRNKGNFPGRFSGRQFSNSRSEMNVSTLELGDSALYLCASSLVRSSLPNEQFFGPGTRLTVL.

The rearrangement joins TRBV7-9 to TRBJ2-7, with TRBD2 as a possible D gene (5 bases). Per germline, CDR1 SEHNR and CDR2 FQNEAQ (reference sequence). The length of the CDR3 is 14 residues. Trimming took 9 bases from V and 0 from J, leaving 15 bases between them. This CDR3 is CASTTPGDSYEQYF. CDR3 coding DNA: TGTGCCAGTACGACTCCCGGGGACTCCTACGAGCAGTACTTC.

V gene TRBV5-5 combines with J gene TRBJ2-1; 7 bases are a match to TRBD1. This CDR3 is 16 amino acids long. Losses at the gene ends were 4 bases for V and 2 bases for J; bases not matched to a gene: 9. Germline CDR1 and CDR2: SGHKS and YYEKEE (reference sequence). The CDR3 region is CASSRTRTGPYNEQFF. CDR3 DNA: TGTGCCAGCAGCCGAACCCGGACAGGACCCTACAATGAGCAGTTCTTC.

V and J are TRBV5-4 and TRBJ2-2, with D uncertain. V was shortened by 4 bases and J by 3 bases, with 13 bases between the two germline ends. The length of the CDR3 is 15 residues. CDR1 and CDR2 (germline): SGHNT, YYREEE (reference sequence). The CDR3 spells CASSPSRSDTGELFF. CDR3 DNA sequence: TGTGCCAGCAGCCCGTCCAGGTCTGACACCGGGGAGCTGTTTTTT.

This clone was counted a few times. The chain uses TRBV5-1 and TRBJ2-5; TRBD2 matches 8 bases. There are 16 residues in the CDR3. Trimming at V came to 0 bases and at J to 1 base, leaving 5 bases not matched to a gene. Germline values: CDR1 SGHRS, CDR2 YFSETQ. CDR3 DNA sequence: TGCGCCAGCAGCTTGGTACTCGCGGGGGGCCAAGAGACCCAGTACTTC. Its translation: CASSLVLAGGQETQYF.

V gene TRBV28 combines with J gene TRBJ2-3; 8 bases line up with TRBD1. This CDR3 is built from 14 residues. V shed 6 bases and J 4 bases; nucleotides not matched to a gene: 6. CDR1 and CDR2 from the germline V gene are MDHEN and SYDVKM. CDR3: CASSTGGKADTQYF. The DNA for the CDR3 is TGTGCCAGCAGCACAGGGGGAAAGGCAGATACGCAGTATTTT.

CDR3 sequence: CASSGGEKLFF. The CDR3 nucleotides are TGTGCCAGCAGTGGCGGTGAAAAACTGTTTTTT. This chain joins TRBV7-2 and TRBJ1-4; D not resolved. With 6 bases removed from V and 7 bases from J, the gap between germline ends came to 6 bases. CDR1 is SGHTA and CDR2 is FQGNSA in the germline V gene. The CDR3 has 11 amino acids.

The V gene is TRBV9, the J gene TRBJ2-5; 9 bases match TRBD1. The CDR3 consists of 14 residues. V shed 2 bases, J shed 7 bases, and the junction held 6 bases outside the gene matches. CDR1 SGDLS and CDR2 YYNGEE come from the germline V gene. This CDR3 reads CASSVTGGERTQYF. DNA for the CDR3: TGTGCCAGCAGCGTGACAGGGGGGGAGAGGACCCAGTACTTC.

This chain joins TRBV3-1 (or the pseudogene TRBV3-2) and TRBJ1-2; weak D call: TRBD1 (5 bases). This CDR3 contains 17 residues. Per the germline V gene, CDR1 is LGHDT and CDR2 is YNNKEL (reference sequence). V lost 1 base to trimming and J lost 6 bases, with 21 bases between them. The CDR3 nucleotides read TGTGCCAGCAGCCAAGGGTACTCTGCAGGGTGGCGAGATGGCTACACCTTC. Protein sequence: CASSQGYSAGWRDGYTF.

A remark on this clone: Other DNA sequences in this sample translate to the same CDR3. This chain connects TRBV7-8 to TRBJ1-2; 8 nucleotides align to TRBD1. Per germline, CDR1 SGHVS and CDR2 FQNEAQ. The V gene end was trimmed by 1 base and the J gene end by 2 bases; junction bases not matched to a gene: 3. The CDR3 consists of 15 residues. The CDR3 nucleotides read TGTGCCAGCAGCTTAGGAGGGACAGGAAACTATGGCTACACCTTC. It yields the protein CASSLGGTGNYGYTF.

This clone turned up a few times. The CDR3 loop is CASSVKETQYF. For the CDR3, the DNA is TGTGCCAGCAGCGTCAAAGAGACCCAGTACTTC. The chain recombines TRBV7-6 with TRBJ2-5, with no clear D. The V gene lost 5 bases and the J gene lost 3 bases, with 4 bases spanning the gap. Germline V gene sequence: CDR1 SGHVS, CDR2 FNYEAQ. The CDR3 sequence is 11 residues long.

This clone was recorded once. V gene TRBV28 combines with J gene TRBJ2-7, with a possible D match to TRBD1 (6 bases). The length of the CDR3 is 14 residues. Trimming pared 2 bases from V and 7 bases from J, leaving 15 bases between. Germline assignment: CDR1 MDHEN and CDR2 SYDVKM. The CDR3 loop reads CASSLEVGAGEQYF. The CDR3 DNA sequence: TGTGCCAGCAGTTTAGAGGTGGGGGCCGGAGAGCAGTACTTC. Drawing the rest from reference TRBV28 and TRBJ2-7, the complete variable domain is DVKVTQSSRYLVKRTGEKVFLECVQDMDHENMFWYRQDPGLGLRLIYFSYDVKMKEKGDIPEGYSVSREKKERFSLILESASTNQTSMYLCASSLEVGAGEQYFGPGTRLTVT.

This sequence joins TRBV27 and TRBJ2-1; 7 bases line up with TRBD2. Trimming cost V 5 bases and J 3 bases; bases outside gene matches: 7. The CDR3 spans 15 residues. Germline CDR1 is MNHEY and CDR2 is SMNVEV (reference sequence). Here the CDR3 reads CASSPLRGDYNEQFF. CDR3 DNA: TGTGCCAGCAGTCCCCTACGGGGGGACTACAATGAGCAGTTCTTC.

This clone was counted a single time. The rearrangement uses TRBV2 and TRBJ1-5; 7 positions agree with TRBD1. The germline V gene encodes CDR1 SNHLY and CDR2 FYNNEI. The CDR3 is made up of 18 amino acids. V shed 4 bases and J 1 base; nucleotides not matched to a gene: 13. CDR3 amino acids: CASSVPPNRQGSNQPQHF. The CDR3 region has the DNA TGTGCCAGCAGTGTACCCCCAAATAGACAGGGAAGCAATCAGCCCCAGCATTTT. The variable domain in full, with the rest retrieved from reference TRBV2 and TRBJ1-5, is EPEVTQTPSHQVTQMGQEVILRCVPISNHLYFYWYRQILGQKVEFLVSFYNNEISEKSEIFDDQFSVERPDGSNFTLKIRSTKLEDSAMYFCASSVPPNRQGSNQPQHFGDGTRLSIL.

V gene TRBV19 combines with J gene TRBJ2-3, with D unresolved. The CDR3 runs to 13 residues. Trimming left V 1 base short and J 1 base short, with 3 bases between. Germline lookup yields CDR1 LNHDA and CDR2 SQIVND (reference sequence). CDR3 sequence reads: CASSIGGTDTQYF. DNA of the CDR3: TGTGCCAGTAGTATAGGAGGCACAGATACGCAGTATTTT.